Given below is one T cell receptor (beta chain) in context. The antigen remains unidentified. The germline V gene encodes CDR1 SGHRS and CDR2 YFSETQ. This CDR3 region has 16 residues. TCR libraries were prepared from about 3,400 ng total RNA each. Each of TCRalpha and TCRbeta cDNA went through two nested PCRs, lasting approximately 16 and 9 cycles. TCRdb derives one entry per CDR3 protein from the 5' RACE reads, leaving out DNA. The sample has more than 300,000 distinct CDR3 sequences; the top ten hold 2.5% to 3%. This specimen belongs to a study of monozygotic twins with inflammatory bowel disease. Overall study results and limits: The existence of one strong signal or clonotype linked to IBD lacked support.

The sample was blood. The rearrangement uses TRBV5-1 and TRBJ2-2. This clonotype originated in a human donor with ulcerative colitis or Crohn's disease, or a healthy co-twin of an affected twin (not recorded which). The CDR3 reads CASSIRSSTYTGELFF. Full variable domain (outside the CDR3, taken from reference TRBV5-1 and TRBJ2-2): KAGVTQTPRYLIKTRGQQVTLSCSPISGHRSVSWYQQTPGQGLQFLFEYFSETQRNKGNFPGRFSGRQFSNSRSEMNVSTLELGDSALYLCASSIRSSTYTGELFFGEGSRLTVL.